This TCR beta chain derives from a study of response to subunit inactivated influenza vaccine. Study results and limitations: The authors put forward the suggestion that each seasonal influenza vaccination may bring in only a limited number of new T cells.

TCRdb re-called the RT-PCR reads with MiXCR, one entry per CDR3 protein. Here the sample spans about 780,000 distinct CDR3 sequences, around 18% being singletons. The CDR3 consists of 14 residues. V was cut by 3 bases and J by 5 bases, with 10 bases left in between. This clonotype was detected a few times. Antigen: not known. The source of this sequence is a man in his fifties who received an inactivated influenza vaccine. The chain links TRBV12-3 or TRBV12-4 to TRBJ2-2; perhaps TRBD2 as D (5 bases). The input for sequencing was PBMCs from blood, taken more than 4 days after vaccination. CDR3 in amino acids: CASSFSSRTGELFF. CDR3 nucleotide sequence: TGTGCCAGCAGTTTTTCTAGCCGGACCGGGGAGCTGTTTTTT.